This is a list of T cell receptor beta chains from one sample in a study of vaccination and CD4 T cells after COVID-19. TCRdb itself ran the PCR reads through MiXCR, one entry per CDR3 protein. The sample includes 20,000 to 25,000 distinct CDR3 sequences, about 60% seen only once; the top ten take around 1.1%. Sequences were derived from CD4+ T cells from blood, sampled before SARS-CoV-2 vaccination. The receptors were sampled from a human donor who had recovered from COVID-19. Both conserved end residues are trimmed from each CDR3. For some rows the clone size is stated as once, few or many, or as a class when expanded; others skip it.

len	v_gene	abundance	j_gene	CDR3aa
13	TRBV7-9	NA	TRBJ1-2	ASSLAGGVNYGYT
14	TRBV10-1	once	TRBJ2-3	ASSESGAGSADTQY
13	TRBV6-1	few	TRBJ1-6	ASSGNRAYNSPLH
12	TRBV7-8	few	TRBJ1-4	ATTGGIGNEKLF
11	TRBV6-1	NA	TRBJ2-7	ASSLAVSYEQY
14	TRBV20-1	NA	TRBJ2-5	SASEGSYRGGETQY
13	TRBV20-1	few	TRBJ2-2	SARGGLAGTGELF
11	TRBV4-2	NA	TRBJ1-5	ASSQDLNQPQH
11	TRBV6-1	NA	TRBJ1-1	ASTRTRNTEAF
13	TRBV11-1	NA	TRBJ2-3	ASSHSGLVTDTQY
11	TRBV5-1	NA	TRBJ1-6	ASMAQADSPLH
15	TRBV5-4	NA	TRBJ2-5	ASSQLAGGPRGETQY
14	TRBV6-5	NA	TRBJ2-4	ASSSRPVRAKNIQY
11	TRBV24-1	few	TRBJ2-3	ATSGGSTDTQY
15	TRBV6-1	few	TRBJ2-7	ASSQREGSLMGLEQY
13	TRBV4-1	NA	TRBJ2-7	ASSQNLLGGYEQY
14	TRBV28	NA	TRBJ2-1	ASSLGPLSRYNEQF
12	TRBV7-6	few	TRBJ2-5	ASSGGGAGETQY
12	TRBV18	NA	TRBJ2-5	ASSPTSARETQY
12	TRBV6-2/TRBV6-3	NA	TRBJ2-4	ASSSYSRRDIQY
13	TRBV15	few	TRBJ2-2	ATSRDQGPLGALF
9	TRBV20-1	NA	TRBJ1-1	SADRTPEAF
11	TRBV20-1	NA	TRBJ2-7	SASGTGDYEQY
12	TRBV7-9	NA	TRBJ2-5	ASSLTGGEETQY
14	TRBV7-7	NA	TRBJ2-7	ASSPAPRGQGYEQY
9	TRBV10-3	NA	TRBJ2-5	AISQEETQY
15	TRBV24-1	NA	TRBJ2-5	ATSDRMGQATRETQY
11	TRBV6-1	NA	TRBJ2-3	ASRREVTDTQY